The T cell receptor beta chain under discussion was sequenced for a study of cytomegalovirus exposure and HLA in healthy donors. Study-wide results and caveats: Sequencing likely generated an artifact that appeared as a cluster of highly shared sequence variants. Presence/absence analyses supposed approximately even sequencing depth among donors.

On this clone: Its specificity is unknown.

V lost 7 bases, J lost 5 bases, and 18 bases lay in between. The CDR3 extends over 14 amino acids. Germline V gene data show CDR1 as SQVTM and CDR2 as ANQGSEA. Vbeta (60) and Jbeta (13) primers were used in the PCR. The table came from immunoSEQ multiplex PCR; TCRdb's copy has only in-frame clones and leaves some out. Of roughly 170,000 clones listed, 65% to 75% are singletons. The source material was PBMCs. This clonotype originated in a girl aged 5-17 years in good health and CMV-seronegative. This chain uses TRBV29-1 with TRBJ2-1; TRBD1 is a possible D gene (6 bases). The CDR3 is CSAYPGTTHNEQFF. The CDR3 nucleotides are TGCAGCGCCTACCCCGGGACAACACACAATGAGCAGTTCTTC.